This T cell receptor (beta chain) was sequenced in a study of resident and recirculating memory T cells in vitiligo. Overall study: Whole samples, not sorted cells, were homogenized and used for genomic DNA extraction.

Findings and caveats of the study: Non-conserved TCRs across sites and patients suggested distinct clones per lesion.

Libraries were prepared by immunoSEQ multiplex PCR; TCRdb keeps only in-frame clonotypes and omits some of them. This table has around 40,000 clones, about 93% appearing once. Stable patients also lacked confetti depigmentation, a sign of active vitiligo. Patients who had received treatment within the previous three months were excluded. The CDR3 is 13 amino acids. V shed 5 bases and J 6 bases; nucleotides not matched to a gene: 6. Germline loops: CDR1 SQVTM, CDR2 ANQGSEA. About this clone itself: Antigen: not known.

Sequenced: blood. This clonotype was obtained from a male donor with vitiligo. This chain uses TRBV29-1 with TRBJ1-4; 7 bases are a match to TRBD1. The CDR3 DNA follows: TGCAGCGTTCACAACAGGGGTGATGAAAAACTGTTTTTT. Protein product: CSVHNRGDEKLFF.